This entry is about one T cell receptor (beta chain). Trimming removed 1 base at V and 0 bases at J, with 9 bases between. Looked up from germline, CDR1 is SGHDN and CDR2 is FVKESK. The CDR3 sequence is 15 residues long. Original processing methods: Amplification of reference gene primers provided the estimated nucleated cell counts. Assay: immunoSEQ multiplex PCR; the TCRdb copy retains only in-frame clones and omits some. V, J and clone size are those of that table, while D and trimming were read from the DNA. The table lists over 150,000 clones, more than 80% of them singletons, with roughly 6.8% in the top ten. The sample is drawn from a study of blood T cell repertoires in COVID-19. In the study overall: Italy, Spain and the United States were the sources of the convalescent and acute COVID-19 samples. Sample material is recorded as cDNA or gDNA derived from T cells, B-cell-depleted T cells, or PBMCs.

This chain connects TRBV14 to TRBJ2-5, with D unclear. The sample taken for sequencing was peripheral blood. The clonotype comes from a human donor in a cohort sampled during active COVID-19. CDR3 loop: CASSQVTLYQETQYF. CDR3 DNA: TGTGCCAGCAGCCAAGTTACTCTCTACCAAGAGACCCAGTACTTC.